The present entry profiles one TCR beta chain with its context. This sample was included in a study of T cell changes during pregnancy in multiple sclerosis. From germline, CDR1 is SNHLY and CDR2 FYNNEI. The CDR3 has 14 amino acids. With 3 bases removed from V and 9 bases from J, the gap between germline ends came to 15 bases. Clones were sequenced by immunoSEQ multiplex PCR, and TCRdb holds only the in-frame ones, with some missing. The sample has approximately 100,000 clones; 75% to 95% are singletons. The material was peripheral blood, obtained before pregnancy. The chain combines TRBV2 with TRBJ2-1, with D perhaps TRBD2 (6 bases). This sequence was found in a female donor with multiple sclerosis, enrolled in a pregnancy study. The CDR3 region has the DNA TGTGCCAGCAGTGATTCGGCCGTCGGGAGTGAGCAGTTCTTC. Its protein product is CASSDSAVGSEQFF.